This T cell receptor beta chain was observed in a study of pediatric ulcerative colitis. The overall study: Fewer than ten patients showed pancolitis and two showed left-sided colitis.

The germline CDR1 and CDR2 sequences are SGHDT and YYEEEE. V lost 1 base, J lost 2 bases, and 2 bases stayed unmatched. The CDR3 length is 15 residues. Clones were read by immunoSEQ multiplex PCR, and TCRdb kept only the in-frame ones, dropping some. The data contain some 40,000 clones, 75% of them singletons. The rectum was sampled with one to two pinch biopsies at colonoscopy. The chain has TRBV5-6 and TRBJ2-1, with 8 bases lining up with TRBD1. Source material: gut tissue. The TCR sequence derives from a boy aged 10-17 years with severe ulcerative colitis. CDR3 bases: TGTGCCAGCAGCTTGCAGGGGGCAACCTACAATGAGCAGTTCTTC. The encoded protein is CASSLQGATYNEQFF. The full variable domain, in which reference TRBV5-6 and TRBJ2-1 provide the parts outside the CDR3, is DAGVTQSPTHLIKTRGQQVTLRCSPKSGHDTVSWYQQALGQGPQFIFQYYEEEERQRGNFPDRFSGHQFPNYSSELNVNALLLGDSALYLCASSLQGATYNEQFFGPGTRLTVL.